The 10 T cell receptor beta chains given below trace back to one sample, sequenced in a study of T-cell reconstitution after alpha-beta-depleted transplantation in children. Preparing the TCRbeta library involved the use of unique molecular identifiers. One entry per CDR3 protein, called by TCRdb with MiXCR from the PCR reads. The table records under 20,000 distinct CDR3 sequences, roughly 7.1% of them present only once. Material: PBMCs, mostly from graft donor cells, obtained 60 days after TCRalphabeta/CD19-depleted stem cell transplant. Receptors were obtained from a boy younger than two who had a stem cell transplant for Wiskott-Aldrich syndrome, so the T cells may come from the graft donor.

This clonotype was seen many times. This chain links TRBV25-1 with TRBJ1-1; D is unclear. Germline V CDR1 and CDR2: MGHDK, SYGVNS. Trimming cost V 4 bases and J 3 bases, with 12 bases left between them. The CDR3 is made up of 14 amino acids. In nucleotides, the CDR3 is TGTGCCAGCAGTGGGCAAGGAAGAGACACTGAAGCTTTCTTT. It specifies CASSGQGRDTEAFF.

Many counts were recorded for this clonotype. The CDR3 DNA reads TGCGCCAGCAAGGCGGTACTACCTATTGAAGAGACCCAGTACTTC. As protein: CASKAVLPIEETQYF. This chain joins TRBV5-1 and TRBJ2-5; D is undetermined. CDR1 and CDR2 (germline): SGHRS, YFSETQ. The CDR3 is 15 amino acids. Trimming cost V 6 bases and J 3 bases, with 18 bases left between them.

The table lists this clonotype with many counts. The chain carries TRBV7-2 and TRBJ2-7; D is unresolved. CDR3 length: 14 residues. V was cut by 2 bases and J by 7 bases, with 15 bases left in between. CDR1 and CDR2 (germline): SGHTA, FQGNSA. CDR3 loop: CASSLNVGFGEQYF. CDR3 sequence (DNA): TGTGCCAGCAGCTTAAACGTGGGTTTCGGGGAGCAGTACTTC.

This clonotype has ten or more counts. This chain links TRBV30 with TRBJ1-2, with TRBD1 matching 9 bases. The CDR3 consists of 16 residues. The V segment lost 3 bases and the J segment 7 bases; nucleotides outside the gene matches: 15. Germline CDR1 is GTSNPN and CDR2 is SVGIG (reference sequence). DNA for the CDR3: TGTGCCTGGAGCTTCCAAACCGGACAGGGGAGGGCTGGCTACACCTTC. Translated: CAWSFQTGQGRAGYTF.

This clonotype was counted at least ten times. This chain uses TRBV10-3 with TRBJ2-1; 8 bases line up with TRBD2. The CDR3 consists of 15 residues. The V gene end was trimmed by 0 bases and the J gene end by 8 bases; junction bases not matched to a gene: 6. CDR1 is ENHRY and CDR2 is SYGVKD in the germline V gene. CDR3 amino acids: CAISESRLASHEQFF. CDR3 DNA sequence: TGTGCCATCAGTGAGTCGAGACTAGCGTCCCATGAGCAGTTCTTC.

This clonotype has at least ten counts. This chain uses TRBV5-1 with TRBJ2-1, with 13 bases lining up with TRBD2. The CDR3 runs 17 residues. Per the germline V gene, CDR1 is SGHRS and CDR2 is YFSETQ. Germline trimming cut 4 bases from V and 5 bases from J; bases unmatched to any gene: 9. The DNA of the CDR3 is TGCGCCAGCAGCCTCGGACTAGCGGGGGCCCTCGACAATGAGCAGTTCTTC. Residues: CASSLGLAGALDNEQFF. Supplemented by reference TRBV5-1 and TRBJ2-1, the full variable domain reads KAGVTQTPRYLIKTRGQQVTLSCSPISGHRSVSWYQQTPGQGLQFLFEYFSETQRNKGNFPGRFSGRQFSNSRSEMNVSTLELGDSALYLCASSLGLAGALDNEQFFGPGTRLTVL.

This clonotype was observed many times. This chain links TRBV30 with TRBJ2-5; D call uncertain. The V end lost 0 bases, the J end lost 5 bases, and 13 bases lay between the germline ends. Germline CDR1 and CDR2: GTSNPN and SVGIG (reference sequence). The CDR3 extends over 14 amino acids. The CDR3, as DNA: TGTGCCTGGAGTGTGGGCCTGGGATGGGAGACCCAGTACTTC. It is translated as CAWSVGLGWETQYF.

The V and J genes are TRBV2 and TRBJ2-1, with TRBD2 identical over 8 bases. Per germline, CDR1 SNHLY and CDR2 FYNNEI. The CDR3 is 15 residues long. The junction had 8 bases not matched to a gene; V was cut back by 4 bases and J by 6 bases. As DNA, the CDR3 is TGTGCCAGCAGTGGGGGACTAGGGGATAGCAATGAGCAGTTCTTC. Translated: CASSGGLGDSNEQFF. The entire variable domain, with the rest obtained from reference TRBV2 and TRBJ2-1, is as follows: EPEVTQTPSHQVTQMGQEVILRCVPISNHLYFYWYRQILGQKVEFLVSFYNNEISEKSEIFDDQFSVERPDGSNFTLKIRSTKLEDSAMYFCASSGGLGDSNEQFFGPGTRLTVL.

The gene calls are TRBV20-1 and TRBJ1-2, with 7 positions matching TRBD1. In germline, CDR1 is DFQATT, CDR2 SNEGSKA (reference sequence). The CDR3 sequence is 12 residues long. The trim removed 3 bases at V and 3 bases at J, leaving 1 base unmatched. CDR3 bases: TGCAGTGCTAGGCAGGGGGACTATGGCTACACCTTC. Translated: CSARQGDYGYTF.

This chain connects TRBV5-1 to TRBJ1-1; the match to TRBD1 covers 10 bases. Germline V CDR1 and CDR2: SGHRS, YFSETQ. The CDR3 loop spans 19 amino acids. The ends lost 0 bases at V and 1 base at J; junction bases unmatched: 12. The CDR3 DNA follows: TGCGCCAGCAGCTTGGTCCCGAATGCCGGGACAGGGGCGAACACTGAAGCTTTCTTT. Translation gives CASSLVPNAGTGANTEAFF. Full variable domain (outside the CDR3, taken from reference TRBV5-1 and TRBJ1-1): KAGVTQTPRYLIKTRGQQVTLSCSPISGHRSVSWYQQTPGQGLQFLFEYFSETQRNKGNFPGRFSGRQFSNSRSEMNVSTLELGDSALYLCASSLVPNAGTGANTEAFFGQGTRLTVV.